This T cell receptor (beta chain) was recovered during a study of human T cells and chemical hapten exposure. The wider study: The scalp of each patient received a weekly diphenylcyclopropenone dose for the full approximately 24-week study. Study conclusions and caveats: The donors suffered from alopecia, so their immune response may not match that of healthy people.

Treatment here: therapeutic diphenylcyclopropenone sensitization with weekly scalp DPC. Non-pregnant alopecia patients aged 18 to 70, suitable for DPC therapy. The length of the CDR3 is 14 residues. Germline CDR1 is MNHNY and CDR2 is SVGAGI (reference sequence). V lost 7 bases and J 1 base, leaving 12 bases between the germline ends. Library construction involved attaching unique molecular identifiers to individual cDNA molecules, which allowed quantitative, reproducible TCR counting. TCRdb re-derived calls from the reads in MiXCR, one entry per CDR3 protein. The profile shows over 200 distinct CDR3 sequences, roughly 99% of them singletons. Turning to this clonotype: Its target is unknown.

The source is an adult with alopecia areata. Some clones in this sample may be carry-over from other donors' samples. This table probably holds off-target reads from a library built for another chain. This specimen was whole blood, taken before DPC sensitization or 2, 6, or about 24 weeks after (not recorded which). The chain combines TRBV6-6 with TRBJ2-3; the D gene could be TRBD1 or TRBD2 (6 bases each). This chain's CDR3 is CASTTRGRTDTQYF. The CDR3 region has the DNA TGTGCCAGCACCACCCGGGGGCGCACAGATACGCAGTATTTT.